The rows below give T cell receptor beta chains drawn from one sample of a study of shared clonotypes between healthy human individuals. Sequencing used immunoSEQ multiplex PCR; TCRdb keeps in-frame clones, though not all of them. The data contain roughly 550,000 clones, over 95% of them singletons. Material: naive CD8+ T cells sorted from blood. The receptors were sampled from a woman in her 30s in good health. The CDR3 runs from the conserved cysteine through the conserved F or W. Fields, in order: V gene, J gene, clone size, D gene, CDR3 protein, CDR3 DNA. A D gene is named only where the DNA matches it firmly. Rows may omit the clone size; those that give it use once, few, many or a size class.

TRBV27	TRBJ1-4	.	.	CASSLLPTGQGEKLFF	TGTGCCAGCAGCCTTCTACCTACAGGGCAGGGAGAAAAACTGTTTTTT
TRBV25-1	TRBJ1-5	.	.	CASSSHPRQPNQPQHF	TGTGCCAGCAGTTCCCATCCCCGACAGCCTAATCAGCCCCAGCATTTT
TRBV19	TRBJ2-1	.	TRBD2	CASSIGGSSGEQFF	TGTGCCAGTAGTATCGGCGGGAGTAGCGGTGAGCAGTTCTTC
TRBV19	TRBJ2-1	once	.	CASSITSPAYNEQFF	TGTGCCAGTAGTATAACTAGCCCTGCCTACAATGAGCAGTTCTTC
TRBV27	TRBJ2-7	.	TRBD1	CASKGQGVPYEQYF	TGTGCCAGCAAGGGACAGGGGGTTCCCTACGAGCAGTACTTC
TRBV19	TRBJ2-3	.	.	CASSIPSEGTSTDTQYF	TGTGCCAGTAGTATTCCGAGTGAGGGGACTAGCACAGATACGCAGTATTTT
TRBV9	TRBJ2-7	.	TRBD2	CASSTSSGPSYEQYF	TGTGCCAGCAGCACCTCTAGCGGGCCCTCCTACGAGCAGTACTTC
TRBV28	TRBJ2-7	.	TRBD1	CASSFGQGNYEQYF	TGTGCCAGCAGTTTTGGACAGGGGAACTACGAGCAGTACTTC
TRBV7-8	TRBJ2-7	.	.	CASSPSHPSSYEQYF	TGTGCCAGCAGCCCCAGTCACCCCTCTTCCTACGAGCAGTACTTC
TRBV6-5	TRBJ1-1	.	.	CASSYSGGAGTEAFF	TGTGCCAGCAGTTACTCGGGGGGCGCGGGGACTGAAGCTTTCTTT
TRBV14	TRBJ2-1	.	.	CASSQVLAAYNEQFF	TGTGCCAGCAGCCAAGTCTTAGCCGCCTACAATGAGCAGTTCTTC
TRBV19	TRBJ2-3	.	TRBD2	CASSIGGRPTDTQYF	TGTGCCAGTAGTATTGGCGGGAGGCCCACAGATACGCAGTATTTT
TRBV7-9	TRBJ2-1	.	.	CASSWQGNEQFF	TGTGCCAGCAGCTGGCAGGGGAATGAGCAGTTCTTC
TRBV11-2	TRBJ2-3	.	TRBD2	CASSLVPLAGEEDTQYF	TGTGCCAGCAGCTTAGTCCCTCTAGCGGGAGAAGAAGATACGCAGTATTTT
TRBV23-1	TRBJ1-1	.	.	CASSQPREGTEAFF	TGCGCCAGCAGTCAACCCCGGGAAGGCACTGAAGCTTTCTTT
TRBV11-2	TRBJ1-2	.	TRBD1	CASSLSGGSSGYTF	TGTGCCAGCAGCTTATCAGGGGGATCAAGCGGCTACACCTTC
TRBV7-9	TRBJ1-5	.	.	CASSLGGTGGNQPQHF	TGTGCCAGCAGCTTAGGAGGGACCGGCGGGAATCAGCCCCAGCATTTT
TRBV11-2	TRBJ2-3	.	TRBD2	CASSFTGTSIDTQYF	TGTGCCAGCAGCTTCACCGGGACTAGCATAGATACGCAGTATTTT
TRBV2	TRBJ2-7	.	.	CASSAPGEAYEQYF	TGTGCCAGCAGTGCACCGGGAGAAGCCTACGAGCAGTACTTC
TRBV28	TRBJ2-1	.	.	CASSYANEQFF	TGTGCCAGCAGTTACGCCAATGAGCAGTTCTTC
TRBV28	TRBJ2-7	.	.	CATSGVLTYEQYF	TGTGCCACCTCGGGTGTACTCACCTACGAGCAGTACTTC
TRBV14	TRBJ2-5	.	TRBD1	CASSNRQGQETQYF	TGTGCCAGCAGCAATCGACAGGGCCAAGAGACCCAGTACTTC
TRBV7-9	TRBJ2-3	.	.	CASSLSSGDTQYF	TGTGCCAGCAGCTTAAGTAGCGGAGATACGCAGTATTTT
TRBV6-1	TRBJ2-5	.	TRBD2	CASSEWQAGGGTQYF	TGTGCCAGCAGTGAGTGGCAAGCGGGAGGGGGGACCCAGTACTTC
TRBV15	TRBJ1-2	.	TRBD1	CATSTRTGINYGYTF	TGTGCCACCAGCACCAGGACAGGGATTAACTATGGCTACACCTTC
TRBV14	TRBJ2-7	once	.	CASSQVWGGYEQYF	TGTGCCAGCAGCCAAGTTTGGGGTGGCTACGAGCAGTACTTC
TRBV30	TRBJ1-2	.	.	CAWSSTGKAGYTF	TGTGCCTGGAGTTCCACAGGGAAAGCTGGCTACACCTTC
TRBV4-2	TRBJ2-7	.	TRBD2	CASSQGREGGEQYF	TGTGCCAGCAGCCAAGGACGGGAGGGCGGCGAGCAGTACTTC
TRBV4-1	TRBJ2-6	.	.	CASSQDRRGANVLTF	TGCGCCAGCAGCCAAGACCGCCGCGGGGCCAACGTCCTGACTTTC
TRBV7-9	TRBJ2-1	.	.	CASSLMYISYNEQFF	TGTGCCAGCAGCTTAATGTATATCTCCTACAATGAGCAGTTCTTC
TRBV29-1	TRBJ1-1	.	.	CSVISQSAFF	TGCAGCGTTATTAGCCAGTCGGCTTTCTTT
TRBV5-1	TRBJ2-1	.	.	CASSLAYNEQFF	TGCGCCAGCAGCTTAGCTTACAATGAGCAGTTCTTC
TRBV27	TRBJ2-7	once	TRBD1	CASSLAPPGQGYYEQYF	TGTGCCAGCAGTTTAGCACCACCGGGACAGGGGTACTACGAGCAGTACTTC
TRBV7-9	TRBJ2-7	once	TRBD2	CASSPTSGSSYEQYF	TGTGCCAGCAGCCCCACTAGCGGGAGCTCCTACGAGCAGTACTTC
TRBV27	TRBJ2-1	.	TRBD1	CASSFFGTGYNEQFF	TGTGCCAGCAGTTTTTTCGGGACAGGCTACAATGAGCAGTTCTTC
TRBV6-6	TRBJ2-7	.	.	CASSYSGGPYEQYF	TGTGCCAGCAGTTACTCAGGCGGCCCCTACGAGCAGTACTTC
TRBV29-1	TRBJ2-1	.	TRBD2	CSVAGSRAGGPYEQFF	TGCAGCGTTGCCGGATCTCGAGCGGGAGGGCCGTATGAGCAGTTCTTC
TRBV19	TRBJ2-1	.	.	CASSIDGSSYNEQFF	TGTGCCAGTAGTATAGACGGTAGCTCCTACAATGAGCAGTTCTTC
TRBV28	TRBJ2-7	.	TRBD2	CASSLGGDYEQYF	TGTGCCAGCAGTTTAGGGGGGGATTACGAGCAGTACTTC
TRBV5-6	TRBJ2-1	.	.	CASSLMGNEQFF	TGTGCCAGCAGCTTGATGGGGAATGAGCAGTTCTTC
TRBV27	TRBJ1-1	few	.	CASSFGAEAFF	TGTGCCAGCAGTTTCGGGGCTGAAGCTTTCTTT
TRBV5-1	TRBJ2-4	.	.	CASSLGSLPDNIQYF	TGCGCCAGCAGCTTGGGCAGCCTCCCCGACAACATTCAGTACTTC
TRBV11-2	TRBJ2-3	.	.	CASSLYFLKTSTDTQYF	TGTGCCAGCAGCTTATACTTTTTGAAAACTAGCACAGATACGCAGTATTTT
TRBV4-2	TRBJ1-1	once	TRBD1	CASSQEPGRQGRGNTEAFF	TGTGCCAGCAGCCAAGAGCCGGGCCGACAGGGGAGAGGGAACACTGAAGCTTTCTTT
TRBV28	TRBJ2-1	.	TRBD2	CASSPRGSGRDEQFF	TGTGCCAGCAGTCCCCGAGGTAGCGGGCGGGATGAGCAGTTCTTC
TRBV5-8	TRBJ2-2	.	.	CASSPGAGELFF	TGTGCCAGCAGCCCTGGAGCCGGGGAGCTGTTTTTT
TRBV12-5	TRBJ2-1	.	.	CASGFSGNEQFF	TGTGCTAGTGGTTTCTCGGGCAATGAGCAGTTCTTC
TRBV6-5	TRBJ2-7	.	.	CASSQSTDVSYEQYF	TGTGCCAGCAGTCAGTCGACCGACGTCTCCTACGAGCAGTACTTC
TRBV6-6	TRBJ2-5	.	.	CASSYSEGPLGQYF	TGTGCCAGCAGTTACTCAGAGGGTCCCCTCGGCCAGTACTTC
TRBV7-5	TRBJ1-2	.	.	CVRSLASGRGYGYTF	TGTGTCAGAAGCTTAGCTTCAGGTAGAGGTTACGGCTACACCTTC
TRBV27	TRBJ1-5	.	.	CASSFVNQPQHF	TGTGCCAGCAGTTTTGTCAATCAGCCCCAGCATTTT
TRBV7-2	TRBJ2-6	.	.	CASSLDWGAGANVLTF	TGTGCCAGCAGCTTAGATTGGGGAGCCGGGGCCAACGTCCTGACTTTC
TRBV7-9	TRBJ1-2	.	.	CASSQDSSYGYTF	TGTGCCAGCAGCCAAGACAGTTCCTATGGCTACACCTTC
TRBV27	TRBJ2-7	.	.	CASRKGPGYEQYF	TGTGCCAGCAGAAAGGGGCCCGGTTACGAGCAGTACTTC
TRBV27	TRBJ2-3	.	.	CASTLGAGTSTDTQYF	TGTGCCAGCACCCTAGGCGCGGGAACTAGCACAGATACGCAGTATTTT